One T cell receptor (beta chain) is described in this entry. The antigen remains undetermined. Data came from immunoSEQ multiplex PCR; TCRdb stores just in-frame clones and leaves some out. The sample lists approximately 160,000 clones, 85% to 90% seen once, with about 3% in the top ten. These data belong to a study of cytomegalovirus exposure and HLA in healthy donors. Whole-study context: The use of the same platform for the 95 to 150 validation repertoires and the roughly 670 first-cohort repertoires was reported by a later analysis. Overall study results and limits: According to the study, roughly 180 TCR beta chains were cytomegalovirus-associated. The dataset shows that most TCR sequences were rare, while some public TCRs occurred in many donors.

The source of this sequence is a woman aged 18-29 years in good health and CMV-seropositive. Sequenced input: PBMCs.

CDR3 nucleotides: TGCGCCAGCAGAGTCATTGGCGGGAGGTCCTACAATGAGCAGTTCTTC. Translated, it gives CASRVIGGRSYNEQFF. The rearrangement joins TRBV5-1 to TRBJ2-1; 8 nucleotides line up with TRBD2. This CDR3 region has 16 residues. Losses at the gene ends were 5 bases for V and 1 base for J; bases not matched to a gene: 8. The germline gives CDR1 SGHRS, CDR2 YFSETQ.